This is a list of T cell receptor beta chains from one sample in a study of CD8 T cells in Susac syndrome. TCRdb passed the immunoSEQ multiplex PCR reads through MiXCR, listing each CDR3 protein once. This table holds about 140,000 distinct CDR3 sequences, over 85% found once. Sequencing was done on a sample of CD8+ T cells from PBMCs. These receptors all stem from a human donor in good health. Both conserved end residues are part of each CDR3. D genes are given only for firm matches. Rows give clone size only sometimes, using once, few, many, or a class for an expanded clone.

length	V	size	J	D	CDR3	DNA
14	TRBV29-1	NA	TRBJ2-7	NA	CSVARTDDSYEQYF	TGCAGCGTCGCCAGGACGGACGACTCCTACGAGCAGTACTTC
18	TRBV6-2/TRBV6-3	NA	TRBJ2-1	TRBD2	CASSRTGMGLAGVNEQFF	TGTGCCAGCAGTCGGACAGGTATGGGACTAGCGGGAGTGAATGAGCAGTTCTTC
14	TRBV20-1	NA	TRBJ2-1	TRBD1	CSARAPGQFNEQFF	TGCAGTGCTAGAGCCCCGGGACAGTTCAATGAGCAGTTCTTC
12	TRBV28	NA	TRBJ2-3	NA	CALLDSTDTQYF	TGTGCCCTCCTGGACAGCACAGATACGCAGTATTTT
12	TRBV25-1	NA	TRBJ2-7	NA	CASSESFYEQYF	TGTGCCAGCAGTGAATCATTCTACGAGCAGTACTTC
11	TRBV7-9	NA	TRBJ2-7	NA	CASSVGWEQYF	TGTGCCAGCAGCGTCGGCTGGGAGCAGTACTTC
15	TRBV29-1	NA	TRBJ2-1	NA	CSFETGKEGSNEQFF	TGCAGCTTCGAAACAGGGAAGGAGGGGAGCAATGAGCAGTTCTTC
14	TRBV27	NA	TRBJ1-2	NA	CASSLSGQFLGYTF	TGTGCCAGCAGTTTATCTGGACAGTTTCTTGGCTACACCTTC
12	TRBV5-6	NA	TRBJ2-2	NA	CASNPGFGELFF	TGTGCCAGCAACCCCGGTTTCGGGGAGCTGTTTTTT
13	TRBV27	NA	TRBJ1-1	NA	CASSLMVNTEAFF	TGTGCCAGCAGTTTAATGGTGAACACTGAAGCTTTCTTT
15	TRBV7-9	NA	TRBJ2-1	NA	CASSPITGQYNEQFF	TGTGCCAGCAGCCCCATAACAGGACAGTACAATGAGCAGTTCTTC
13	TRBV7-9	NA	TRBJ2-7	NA	CASSLARGSEQYF	TGTGCCAGCAGCTTAGCCAGGGGAAGCGAGCAGTACTTC
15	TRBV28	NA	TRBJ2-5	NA	CASSFRQRREETQYF	TGTGCCAGCAGTTTCCGACAGAGGAGGGAAGAGACCCAGTACTTC
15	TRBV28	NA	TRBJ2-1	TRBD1	CASSFGTGLSYEQFF	TGTGCCAGCAGTTTCGGGACAGGGCTTTCCTATGAGCAGTTCTTC
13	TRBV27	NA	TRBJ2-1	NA	CASSFSGDYEQFF	TGTGCCAGCAGTTTCTCTGGGGACTATGAGCAGTTCTTC
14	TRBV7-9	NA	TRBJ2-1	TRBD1	CASSWTGLYNEQFF	TGTGCCAGCAGCTGGACAGGACTTTACAATGAGCAGTTCTTC
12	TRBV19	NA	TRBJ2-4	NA	CASSKDKNIQYF	TGTGCCAGTAGTAAGGACAAAAACATTCAGTACTTC
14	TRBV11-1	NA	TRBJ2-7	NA	CASSLVVSPYEQYF	TGTGCCAGCAGCTTAGTGGTTAGTCCCTACGAGCAGTACTTC
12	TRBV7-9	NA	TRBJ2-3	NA	CASSLWSDTQYF	TGTGCCAGCAGCCTGTGGTCAGATACGCAGTATTTT
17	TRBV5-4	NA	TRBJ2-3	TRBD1	CASSSQGAERFTDTQYF	TGTGCCAGCAGCTCCCAGGGGGCGGAAAGATTCACAGATACGCAGTATTTT
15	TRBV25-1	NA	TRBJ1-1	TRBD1	CASSWGTGASTEAFF	TGTGCCAGCAGTTGGGGGACAGGGGCGTCCACTGAAGCTTTCTTT
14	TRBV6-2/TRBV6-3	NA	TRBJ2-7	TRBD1	CASSTGQGIHEQYF	TGTGCCAGCAGTACCGGACAGGGAATCCACGAGCAGTACTTC
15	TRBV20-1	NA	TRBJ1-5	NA	CSARVGSYSNQPQHF	TGCAGTGCTAGAGTTGGGAGCTATAGCAATCAGCCCCAGCATTTT
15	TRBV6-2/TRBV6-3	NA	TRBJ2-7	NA	CASTAFRDTLYEQYF	TGTGCCAGCACCGCATTTCGGGACACCCTCTACGAGCAGTACTTC
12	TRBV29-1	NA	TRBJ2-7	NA	CSASGFSYEQYF	TGCAGCGCCTCAGGATTCTCCTACGAGCAGTACTTC
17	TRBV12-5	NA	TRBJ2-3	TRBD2	CASGLVRLAVSTDTQYF	TGTGCTAGTGGTTTGGTCCGGCTAGCGGTAAGCACAGATACGCAGTATTTT
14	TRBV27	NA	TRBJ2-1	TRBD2	CASSLAGAYNEQFF	TGTGCCAGCAGTTTAGCGGGGGCCTACAATGAGCAGTTCTTC
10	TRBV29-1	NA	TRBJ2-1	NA	CSVRRSEQFF	TGCAGCGTGAGAAGGTCGGAGCAGTTCTTC
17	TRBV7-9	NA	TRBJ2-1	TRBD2	CASSGRGLVGENNEQFF	TGTGCCAGCAGCGGCCGAGGACTAGTTGGGGAAAACAATGAGCAGTTCTTC
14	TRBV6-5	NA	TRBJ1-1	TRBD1	CASSGGQGRTEAFF	TGTGCCAGCAGTGGAGGACAGGGGAGGACTGAAGCTTTCTTT
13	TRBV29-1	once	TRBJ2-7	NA	CSVTSGYTYEQYF	TGCAGCGTAACCAGCGGGTATACCTACGAGCAGTACTTC
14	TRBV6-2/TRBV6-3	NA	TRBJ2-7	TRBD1	CASSRRDSPYEQYF	TGTGCCAGCAGCCGACGGGACAGTCCCTACGAGCAGTACTTC
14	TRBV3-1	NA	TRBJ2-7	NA	CASSHGSSSHEQYF	TGTGCCAGCAGCCACGGGTCCTCCAGCCACGAGCAGTACTTC
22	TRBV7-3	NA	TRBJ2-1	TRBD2	CASTIGQGDRGRNSNSYNEQFF	TGTGCCAGCACCATTGGGCAGGGAGATCGCGGGAGGAATTCAAACTCCTACAATGAGCAGTTCTTC
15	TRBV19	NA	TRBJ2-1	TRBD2	CASRIGLAEPNEQFF	TGTGCCAGTAGGATAGGGCTAGCGGAACCCAATGAGCAGTTCTTC
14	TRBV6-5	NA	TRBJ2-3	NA	CASSRADAGDTQYF	TGTGCCAGCAGCCGCGCGGACGCTGGAGATACGCAGTATTTT
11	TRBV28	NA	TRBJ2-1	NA	CASSEWENPFF	TGTGCCAGCAGCGAGTGGGAGAATCCGTTCTTC